The 16 T cell receptor beta chains below come from one sample, sequenced in a study of long-term antiretroviral therapy in people with HIV. A v3.0 immunoSEQ assay was performed at survey level. TCRdb keeps only in-frame clones here, not all; method: immunoSEQ multiplex PCR. The sample shows 25,000 to 35,000 clones, 95% of them seen only once. Sample: unsorted PBMCs, taken 5.3 years after starting antiretroviral therapy. The source of these receptors is a man younger than 45 with HIV.

V and J are TRBV7-3 and TRBJ1-3; D is unclear. CDR1 SGHTA and CDR2 FQGTGA come from the germline V gene. This CDR3 has 13 amino acids. V lost 2 bases and J 3 bases, leaving 5 bases between the germline ends. The CDR3 protein is CASSLAGGNTIYF. The CDR3 coding sequence is TGTGCCAGCAGCTTAGCGGGTGGAAACACCATATATTTT.

The chain employs TRBV6-1 and TRBJ1-4, with D possibly matching TRBD1 (5 bases). The CDR3 is 15 residues long. From germline, CDR1 is MNHNS and CDR2 SASEGT. Trimming removed 0 bases from V and 3 bases from J, with 8 bases in between. The CDR3 region has the DNA TGTGCCAGCAGTGAAGCTACGGGACCTAATGAAAAACTGTTTTTT. Its translation is CASSEATGPNEKLFF.

The chain's CDR3 is CASSLDTGSTDTQYF. DNA for the CDR3: TGTGCCAGCAGCTTAGACACCGGTAGCACAGATACGCAGTATTTT. This chain links TRBV11-3 with TRBJ2-3, with D uncertain. Germline CDR1 is SGHNT and CDR2 is YENEEA. V lost 0 bases and J lost 0, with 7 bases in between. This CDR3 spans 15 amino acids.

The gene calls are TRBV6-4 and TRBJ2-3, with 9 bases identical to TRBD1. The CDR3 is made up of 14 amino acids. The junction had 0 bases not matched to a gene; V was cut back by 2 bases and J by 3 bases. Germline V gene sequence: CDR1 MRHNA, CDR2 SNTAGT. The DNA of the CDR3 is TGTGCCAGCAGTGACGGGACAGGGACAGATACGCAGTATTTT. Its protein is CASSDGTGTDTQYF.

The chain carries TRBV7-9 and TRBJ1-1; 7 nucleotides line up with TRBD1. Germline CDR1 reads SEHNR; CDR2 reads FQNEAQ (reference sequence). V lost 5 bases, J lost 3 bases, and 9 bases stayed unmatched. CDR3 length: 15 amino acids. The DNA of the CDR3 is TGTGCCAGCAGCAAACGACAGGGTCCCTACACTGAAGCTTTCTTT. Its translation: CASSKRQGPYTEAFF.

The chain links TRBV7-2 to TRBJ2-7; 7 nucleotides match TRBD2. Germline CDR1 and CDR2: SGHTA and FQGNSA. This CDR3 region has 14 residues. V lost 4 bases and J lost 3; bases outside the gene matches: 6. CDR3 bases: TGTGCCAGCAGCTCACTAGCGAAACTCTACGAGCAGTACTTC. It codes for CASSSLAKLYEQYF. Supplemented by reference TRBV7-2 and TRBJ2-7, the full variable domain reads GAGVSQSPSNKVTEKGKDVELRCDPISGHTALYWYRQSLGQGLEFLIYFQGNSAPDKSGLPSDRFSAERTGGSVSTLTIQRTQQEDSAVYLCASSSLAKLYEQYFGPGTRLTVT.

J is TRBJ1-6 and V is TRBV30, with a weak D call TRBD1 (5 bases). CDR3 length equals 12 residues. V was cut by 4 bases and J by 10 bases, with 11 bases left in between. Germline V gene sequence: CDR1 GTSNPN, CDR2 SVGIG (reference sequence). CDR3 nucleotide sequence: TGTGCCTGGAATTTGGAGGGGTCACCCCTCCACTTT. This codes for CAWNLEGSPLHF.

The rearrangement joins TRBV9 to TRBJ1-3; D is ambiguous. V lost 4 bases and J 1 base, leaving 0 bases between the germline ends. This CDR3 spans 11 amino acids. Germline-derived CDR1 and CDR2 are SGDLS and YYNGEE. In DNA form, the CDR3 reads TGTGCCAGCAGCTCTGGAAACACCATATATTTT. This codes for CASSSGNTIYF.

The genes are TRBV5-6 and TRBJ2-3; D gene unclear. The V gene lost 2 bases and the J gene lost 4 bases, with 14 bases spanning the gap. The germline CDR1 and CDR2 sequences are SGHDT and YYEEEE. CDR3 length equals 15 residues. CDR3 coding DNA: TGTGCCAGCAGCTTTAGAGATTTGTTTCCAGATACGCAGTATTTT. This translates into CASSFRDLFPDTQYF.

This clone appeared once. V is TRBV15 and J is TRBJ2-3; 14 nucleotides match TRBD2. The CDR3 totals 17 residues. Germline V gene data show CDR1 as LNHNV and CDR2 as YYDKDF (reference sequence). Trimming took 3 bases from V and 6 from J; bases not matched to a gene: 8. CDR3 in DNA: TGTGCCACCAGCAGTGCCCGGGGACTAGCGGGAGTTGATACGCAGTATTTT. Translating gives CATSSARGLAGVDTQYF.

The CDR3 DNA sequence: TGTGCCAGCAGCTTCCCCTCTGGGGGAGAGACCCAGTACTTC. Translated: CASSFPSGGETQYF. V usage is TRBV5-6 and J usage is TRBJ2-5; possibly TRBD1 or TRBD2 for D (5 bases each). V lost 2 bases and J 4 bases, leaving 12 bases between the germline ends. CDR3 length equals 14 residues. From germline, CDR1 is SGHDT and CDR2 YYEEEE.

This chain uses TRBV28 with TRBJ2-7, with a tentative D call TRBD2 (5 bases). The CDR3 contains 11 residues. Per germline, CDR1 MDHEN and CDR2 SYDVKM. V lost 2 bases and J 7 bases, leaving 6 bases between the germline ends. The CDR3 loop reads CASSLRREQYF. The CDR3 nucleotides read TGTGCCAGCAGTTTAAGGAGGGAGCAGTACTTC.

The V gene is TRBV4-3, the J gene TRBJ1-1, with D perhaps matching TRBD1 (5 bases). V was cut by 1 base and J by 0 bases, with 15 bases left in between. Germline assignment: CDR1 LGHNA and CDR2 YSLEER. This CDR3 is built from 17 residues. DNA of the CDR3: TGCGCCAGCAGCCAAGCGCCTCCAGGGTTTCTGAACACTGAAGCTTTCTTT. Amino acid sequence: CASSQAPPGFLNTEAFF.

This chain uses TRBV7-9 with TRBJ2-5; TRBD1 matches 9 bases. The CDR3 extends over 14 amino acids. With 5 bases clipped from V and 6 bases from J, the junction kept 7 bases outside the gene matches. Germline V gene lookup returns CDR1 SEHNR and CDR2 FQNEAQ (reference sequence). DNA for the CDR3: TGTGCCAGCAGCCGCGGACAGGGGATAAAGACCCAGTACTTC. Residues: CASSRGQGIKTQYF.

V usage is TRBV5-1 and J usage is TRBJ2-1; TRBD2 aligns across 14 bases. The CDR3 has 15 amino acids. Germline V gives CDR1 SGHRS, CDR2 YFSETQ. CDR3 DNA sequence: TGCGCTACCTCGACTAGCGGGGGGGCCGGCGATGAGCAGTTCTTC. Amino acids: CATSTSGGAGDEQFF. Full variable domain (rest looked up from reference TRBV5-1 and TRBJ2-1): KAGVTQTPRYLIKTRGQQVTLSCSPISGHRSVSWYQQTPGQGLQFLFEYFSETQRNKGNFPGRFSGRQFSNSRSEMNVSTLELGDSALYLCATSTSGGAGDEQFFGPGTRLTVL.

V and J are TRBV9 and TRBJ2-5, with D possibly TRBD2 on 5 matching bases. There are 15 residues in the CDR3. Germline V CDR1 and CDR2: SGDLS, YYNGEE. Between the trimmed V and J ends, which lost 0 bases and 5 bases, there was a span of 14 bases. CDR3 in amino acids: CASSVGEGMVETQYF. The CDR3 DNA reads TGTGCCAGCAGCGTAGGCGAGGGTATGGTTGAGACCCAGTACTTC.